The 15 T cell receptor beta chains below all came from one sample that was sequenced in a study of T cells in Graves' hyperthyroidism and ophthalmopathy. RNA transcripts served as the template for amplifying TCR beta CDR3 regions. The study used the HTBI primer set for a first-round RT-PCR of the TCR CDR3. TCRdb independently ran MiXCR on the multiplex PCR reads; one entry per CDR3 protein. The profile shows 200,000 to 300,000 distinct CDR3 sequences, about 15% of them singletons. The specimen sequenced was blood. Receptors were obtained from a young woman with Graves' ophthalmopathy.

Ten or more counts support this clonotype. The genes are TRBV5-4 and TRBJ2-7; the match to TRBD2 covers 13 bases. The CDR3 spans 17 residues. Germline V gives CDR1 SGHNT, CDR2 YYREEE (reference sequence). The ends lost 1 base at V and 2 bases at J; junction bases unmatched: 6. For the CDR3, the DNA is TGTGCCAGCAGCTTGAAAGGGACTAGCGGGGTTACCTACGAGCAGTACTTC. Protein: CASSLKGTSGVTYEQYF.

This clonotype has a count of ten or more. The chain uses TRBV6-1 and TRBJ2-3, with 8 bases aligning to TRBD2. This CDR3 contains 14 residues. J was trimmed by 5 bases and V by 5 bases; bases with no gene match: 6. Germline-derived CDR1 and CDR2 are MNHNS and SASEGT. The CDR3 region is CASSSGGAGDTQYF. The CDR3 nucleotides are TGTGCCAGCAGTTCCGGGGGGGCGGGAGATACGCAGTATTTT.

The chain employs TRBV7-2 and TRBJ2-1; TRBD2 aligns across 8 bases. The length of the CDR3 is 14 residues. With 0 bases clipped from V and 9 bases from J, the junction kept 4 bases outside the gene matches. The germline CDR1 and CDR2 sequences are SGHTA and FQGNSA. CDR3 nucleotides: TGTGCCAGCAGCTTAGCTGCGGGGGGCGGTGAGCAGTTCTTC. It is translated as CASSLAAGGGEQFF.

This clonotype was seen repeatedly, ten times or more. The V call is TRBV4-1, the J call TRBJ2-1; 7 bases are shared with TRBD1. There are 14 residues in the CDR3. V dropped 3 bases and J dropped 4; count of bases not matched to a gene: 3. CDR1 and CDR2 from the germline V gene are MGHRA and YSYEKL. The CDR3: CASSHPDRYNEQFF. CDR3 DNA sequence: TGCGCCAGCAGCCATCCGGACAGGTACAATGAGCAGTTCTTC.

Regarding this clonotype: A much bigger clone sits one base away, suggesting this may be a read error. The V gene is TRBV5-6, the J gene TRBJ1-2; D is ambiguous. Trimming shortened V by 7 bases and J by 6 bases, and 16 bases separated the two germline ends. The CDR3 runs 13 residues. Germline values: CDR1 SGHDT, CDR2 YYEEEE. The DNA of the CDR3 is TGTGCCAGCGCTGACGGAGGAATGGATGGCTACACCTTC. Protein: CASADGGMDGYTF.

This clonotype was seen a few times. The CDR3 DNA sequence: TGTGCCAGCAACCCAACGGTGAGGACTAGCGGGGGTCGTAACTACGAGCAGTACTTC. This gives the protein CASNPTVRTSGGRNYEQYF. V gene TRBV28 combines with J gene TRBJ2-7; TRBD2 agrees at 13 bases. Trimming cost V 7 bases and J 3 bases; bases outside gene matches: 18. Germline CDR1 MDHEN, CDR2 SYDVKM. This CDR3 contains 19 residues.

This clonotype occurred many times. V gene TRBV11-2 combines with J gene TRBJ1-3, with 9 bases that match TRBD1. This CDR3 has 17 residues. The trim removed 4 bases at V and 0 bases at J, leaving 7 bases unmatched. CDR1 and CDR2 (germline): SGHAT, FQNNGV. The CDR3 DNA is TGTGCCAGCAGCTCGGGGACAGGGCAATACTCTGGAAACACCATATATTTT. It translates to CASSSGTGQYSGNTIYF.

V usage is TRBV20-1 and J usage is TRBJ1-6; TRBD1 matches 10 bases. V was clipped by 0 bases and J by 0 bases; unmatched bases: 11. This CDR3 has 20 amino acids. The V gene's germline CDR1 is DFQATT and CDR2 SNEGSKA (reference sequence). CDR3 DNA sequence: TGCAGTGCTAGAGATGGGACAGGGGACCTCCAAAGCTCCTATAATTCACCCCTCCACTTT. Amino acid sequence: CSARDGTGDLQSSYNSPLHF.

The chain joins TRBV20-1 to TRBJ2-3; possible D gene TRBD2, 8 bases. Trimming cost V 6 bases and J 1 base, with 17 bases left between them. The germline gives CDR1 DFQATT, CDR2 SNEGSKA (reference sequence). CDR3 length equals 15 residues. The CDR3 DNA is TGCAGTGCCGAAGGGGGCGGGAGGTGCACAGATACGCAGTATTTT. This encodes CSAEGGGRCTDTQYF.

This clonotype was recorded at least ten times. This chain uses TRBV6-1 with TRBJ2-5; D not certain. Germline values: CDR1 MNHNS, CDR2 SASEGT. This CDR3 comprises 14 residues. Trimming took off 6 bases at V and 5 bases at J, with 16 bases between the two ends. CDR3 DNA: TGTGCCAGCAGGGCCCGGCCCCCCGGGGAGACCCAGTACTTC. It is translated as CASRARPPGETQYF.

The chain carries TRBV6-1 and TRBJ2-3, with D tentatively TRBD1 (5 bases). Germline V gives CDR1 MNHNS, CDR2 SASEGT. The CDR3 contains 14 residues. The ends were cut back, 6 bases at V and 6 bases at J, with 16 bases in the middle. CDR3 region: CASRSGRASDTQYF. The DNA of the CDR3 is TGTGCCAGCAGATCGGGCAGGGCGTCCGATACGCAGTATTTT.

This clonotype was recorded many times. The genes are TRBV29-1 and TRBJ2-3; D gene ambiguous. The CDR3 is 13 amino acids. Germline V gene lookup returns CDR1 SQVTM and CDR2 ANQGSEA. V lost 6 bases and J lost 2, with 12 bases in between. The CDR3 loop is CSVGPDPTDTQYF. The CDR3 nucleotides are TGCAGCGTCGGCCCGGACCCCACAGATACGCAGTATTTT.

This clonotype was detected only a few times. For the CDR3, the DNA is TGTGCCAGCAGCGTCTTTGGTAGCCAAGACACCGGGGAGCTGTTTTTT. This sequence encodes CASSVFGSQDTGELFF. This chain links TRBV9 with TRBJ2-2; no clear D gene. This CDR3 has 16 amino acids. V lost 2 bases and J 3 bases, leaving 14 bases between the germline ends. Germline V gene data show CDR1 as SGDLS and CDR2 as YYNGEE.

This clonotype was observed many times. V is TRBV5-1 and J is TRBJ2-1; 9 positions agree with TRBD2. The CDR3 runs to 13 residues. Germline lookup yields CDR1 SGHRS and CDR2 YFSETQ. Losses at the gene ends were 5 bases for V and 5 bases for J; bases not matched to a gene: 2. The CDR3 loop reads CASRAGGNNEQFF. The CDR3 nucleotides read TGCGCCAGCAGGGCGGGAGGGAACAATGAGCAGTTCTTC.

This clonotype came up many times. CDR3 in amino acids: CASSLEGDSYEQYF. The CDR3 DNA sequence: TGTGCCAGCAGCTTGGAAGGCGACTCCTACGAGCAGTACTTC. V and J are TRBV5-6 and TRBJ2-7, with D unclear. V lost 0 bases to trimming and J lost 0 bases, with 7 bases between them. Germline V gene lookup returns CDR1 SGHDT and CDR2 YYEEEE. CDR3 length equals 14 residues.